The 20 T cell receptor beta chains listed next were all sequenced from one sample in a study of cytomegalovirus exposure and HLA in healthy donors. Clones were sequenced by immunoSEQ multiplex PCR, and TCRdb holds only the in-frame ones, with some missing. The sample includes 250,000 to 400,000 clones, roughly 86% of them seen just once. Material: PBMCs. The source is a young man in good health and CMV-seronegative.

V usage is TRBV4-1 and J usage is TRBJ1-4, with 11 bases lining up with TRBD1. CDR1 and CDR2 from the germline V gene are MGHRA and YSYEKL. The CDR3 has 17 residues. The V and J ends lost 1 base and 3 bases, in that order; junction bases with no gene match: 4. CDR3 loop: CASSQAGQGVSNEKLFF. CDR3 sequence (DNA): TGCGCCAGCAGCCAAGCGGGACAGGGGGTTTCTAATGAAAAACTGTTTTTT.

This chain connects TRBV29-1 to TRBJ2-7; no clear D. Germline V gene lookup returns CDR1 SQVTM and CDR2 ANQGSEA. The CDR3 is 13 residues long. Between the trimmed V and J ends, which lost 2 bases and 5 bases, there was a span of 13 bases. In DNA form, the CDR3 reads TGCAGCGTTGAACACTCAAGCCCCCACGAGCAGTACTTC. This codes for CSVEHSSPHEQYF.

This clone has only one observation. J is TRBJ1-1 and V is TRBV30; D is unresolved. The CDR3 spans 12 residues. Trimming removed 1 base from V and 3 bases from J, with 6 bases in between. Looked up from germline, CDR1 is GTSNPN and CDR2 is SVGIG (reference sequence). CDR3 in DNA: TGTGCCTGGAGTGGATACTACACTGAAGCTTTCTTT. Amino acid sequence: CAWSGYYTEAFF.

V is TRBV6-1 and J is TRBJ2-7; D uncertain. The CDR3 length is 15 residues. V lost 1 base and J lost 3, with 13 bases in between. The germline V gene has CDR1 MNHNS and CDR2 SASEGT. The CDR3: CASSEGHLGLYEQYF. DNA of the CDR3: TGTGCCAGCAGTGAAGGTCACCTTGGCCTCTACGAGCAGTACTTC.

The chain is built from TRBV6-6 and TRBJ1-4, with TRBD1 matching over 9 bases. The trim removed 2 bases at V and 3 bases at J, leaving 4 bases unmatched. The CDR3 is made up of 16 amino acids. Germline V CDR1 and CDR2: MNHNY, SVGAGI (reference sequence). The CDR3 nucleotides read TGTGCCAGCAGTTACCCGACAGGGGGAGCTAATGAAAAACTGTTTTTT. It yields the protein CASSYPTGGANEKLFF.

For the CDR3, the DNA is TGCGCCAGCAGCTGGGGGAACCAGGGGATTTTTACGGAGACCCAGTACTTC. This codes for CASSWGNQGIFTETQYF. The chain uses TRBV5-1 and TRBJ2-5; maybe TRBD1 (6 bases). Trimming shortened V by 3 bases and J by 5 bases, and 23 bases separated the two germline ends. Per the germline V gene, CDR1 is SGHRS and CDR2 is YFSETQ. The CDR3 runs to 17 residues.

The J gene is TRBJ2-7, the V gene TRBV6-1; 7 bases match TRBD1. The CDR3 is 15 residues long. V trimming: 6 bases; J trimming: 2 bases; junction bases outside the gene matches: 10. CDR1 and CDR2 from the germline V gene are MNHNS and SASEGT. This chain's CDR3 is CASSETGFSPYEQYF. Written as DNA, the CDR3 is TGTGCCAGCAGCGAGACAGGGTTTTCTCCCTACGAGCAGTACTTC.

The chain links TRBV4-1 to TRBJ2-5; TRBD2 matches at 7 bases. The CDR3 totals 15 residues. From germline, CDR1 is MGHRA and CDR2 YSYEKL. Trimming removed 6 bases from V and 5 bases from J; junction bases left unmatched: 12. In DNA, the CDR3 is TGCGCCAGCAGTTCCCGGACTGGGGAGGGGGAGACCCAGTACTTC. Amino acid sequence: CASSSRTGEGETQYF.

The rearrangement uses TRBV4-2 and TRBJ2-7; weak D call: TRBD1 (5 bases). CDR1 is LGHNA and CDR2 is YNFKEQ in the germline V gene. Between the trimmed V and J ends, which lost 3 bases and 3 bases, there was a span of 12 bases. The CDR3 consists of 14 residues. The CDR3 nucleotides are TGTGCCAGCAGCCAGCCTGCCCAGGGCTACGAGCAGTACTTC. Translated: CASSQPAQGYEQYF.

V usage is TRBV10-1 and J usage is TRBJ2-7, with D possibly matching TRBD1 (6 bases). Germline values: CDR1 WNHNN, CDR2 SYGVQD (reference sequence). V was clipped by 7 bases and J by 0 bases, with 13 bases between them. The CDR3 has 14 residues. This chain's CDR3 is CASTPGQNSYEQYF. Here the CDR3 DNA reads TGCGCCAGCACCCCCGGACAGAACTCCTACGAGCAGTACTTC.

The CDR3 coding sequence is TGTGCCAGCTCACCGGCAGGGTTAGAAAAACTGTTTTTT. This sequence encodes CASSPAGLEKLFF. The chain links TRBV18 to TRBJ1-4, with TRBD1 as a possible D gene (5 bases). Germline lookup yields CDR1 KGHSH and CDR2 LQKENI. The CDR3 length is 13 residues. Trimming shortened V by 3 bases and J by 8 bases, and 10 bases separated the two germline ends.

The rearrangement uses TRBV6-6 and TRBJ2-3, with 8 nucleotides matching TRBD2. J gave up 2 bases and V 5 bases, and 3 bases lay outside the gene matches. There are 14 residues in the CDR3. Germline V CDR1 and CDR2: MNHNY, SVGAGI (reference sequence). CDR3 DNA: TGTGCCAGCAGTAGCGGGGGTGACACAGATACGCAGTATTTT. Its translation is CASSSGGDTDTQYF.

V is TRBV11-2 and J is TRBJ2-3; TRBD2 agrees at 12 bases. V gave up 5 bases and J gave up 6 bases; unmatched junction bases: 9. CDR1 and CDR2 (germline): SGHAT, FQNNGV. This CDR3 is built from 16 residues. CDR3 region: CASSALAGGPVDTQYF. In DNA, the CDR3 is TGTGCCAGCAGCGCCCTAGCGGGGGGGCCTGTGGATACGCAGTATTTT.

V is TRBV9 and J is TRBJ2-1; D is possibly TRBD2 (5 bases). CDR3 length equals 13 residues. Deletions cut 4 bases from V and 10 bases from J, with 15 bases between. Looked up from germline, CDR1 is SGDLS and CDR2 is YYNGEE. For the CDR3, the DNA is TGTGCCAGCAGCTCATACCTTAGGGAGGAGCAGTTCTTC. As protein: CASSSYLREEQFF.

V and J are TRBV6-5 and TRBJ2-7; 8 bases are a match to TRBD2. V lost 7 bases to trimming and J lost 2 bases; unmatched junction nucleotides: 10. This CDR3 comprises 15 residues. Germline CDR1 reads MNHEY; CDR2 reads SVGAGI. CDR3 coding DNA: TGTGCCAGCACCTCGGGGGGGAGGCCCACCTACGAGCAGTACTTC. The encoded protein is CASTSGGRPTYEQYF.

The chain combines TRBV7-2 with TRBJ2-6; 9 bases align to TRBD1. The ends lost 3 bases at V and 0 bases at J; junction bases unmatched: 3. The CDR3 extends over 17 amino acids. CDR1 and CDR2 from the germline V gene are SGHTA and FQGNSA. CDR3 residues: CASSLGTGSSGANVLTF. CDR3 DNA sequence: TGTGCCAGCAGCTTGGGGACAGGGAGCTCTGGGGCCAACGTCCTGACTTTC.

The gene calls are TRBV5-5 and TRBJ2-1, with D tentatively TRBD1 (6 bases). The V end lost 7 bases, the J end lost 6 bases, and 17 bases lay between the germline ends. Germline V CDR1 and CDR2: SGHKS, YYEKEE (reference sequence). The CDR3 runs to 14 residues. CDR3 in DNA: TGTGCCAGCGAGGGGGACACCCGACGCAATGAGCAGTTCTTC. It is translated as CASEGDTRRNEQFF.

This clone showed up just once. J is TRBJ1-5 and V is TRBV23-1; a weak D match, TRBD1 (6 bases). TRBV23-1 falls under the ORF class, with uncertain function. Trimming cost V 0 bases and J 7 bases, with 16 bases left between them. This CDR3 contains 16 residues. In DNA, the CDR3 is TGCGCCAGCAGTCAATCGTCGGGACATAGGAAGCAGCCCCAGCATTTT. Its translation is CASSQSSGHRKQPQHF.

This clone was detected once. The rearrangement links TRBV7-2 to TRBJ1-2; no clear D. Germline V gene sequence: CDR1 SGHTA, CDR2 FQGNSA. CDR3 length: 13 residues. V was shortened by 1 base and J by 5 bases, with 8 bases between the two germline ends. The CDR3 region is CASSLVAVYGYTF. The CDR3 DNA is TGTGCCAGCAGCTTAGTGGCGGTATATGGCTACACCTTC.

This chain joins TRBV6-5 and TRBJ2-2; a weak D match, TRBD1 (6 bases). The CDR3 has 14 residues. The germline CDR1 and CDR2 sequences are MNHEY and SVGAGI. Trimming took off 2 bases at V and 5 bases at J, with 9 bases between the two ends. The CDR3 DNA sequence: TGTGCCAGCAGTTACAGGGGGATGACCGGGGAGCTGTTTTTT. Its translation: CASSYRGMTGELFF.